Each of the 9 T cell receptor beta chains below was sequenced from the same sample in a study of T cells after yellow fever vaccination. MiXCR, applied by TCRdb to the 5' RACE reads, yields one record per CDR3 protein. The data contain more than 350,000 distinct CDR3 sequences, approximately 10% of them seen just once; the ten biggest clones take up 18%. Specimen: PBMCs, collected on the day of the first yellow fever vaccination. These receptor sequences come from a man younger than 30 who received the YFV17D yellow fever vaccine.

This clonotype was counted between two and nine times. This chain uses TRBV6-1 with TRBJ1-2, with D unclear. V was shortened by 2 bases and J by 1 base, with 8 bases between the two germline ends. Germline CDR1 is MNHNS and CDR2 is SASEGT. The CDR3 covers 14 residues. The CDR3 nucleotides read TGTGCCAGCAGTGAATATGGGATTAACTATGGCTACACCTTC. This gives the protein CASSEYGINYGYTF.

The chain couples TRBV7-8 to TRBJ2-1, with 9 bases aligning to TRBD1. In germline, CDR1 is SGHVS, CDR2 FQNEAQ. V gave up 1 base and J gave up 5 bases; unmatched junction bases: 3. This CDR3 is built from 15 residues. CDR3 amino acids: CASSLVQGANNEQFF. The DNA for the CDR3 is TGTGCCAGCAGCTTAGTACAGGGGGCGAACAATGAGCAGTTCTTC.

The V call is TRBV20-1, the J call TRBJ2-3, with 8 bases aligning to TRBD1. Unmatched junction bases numbered 7, after V lost 3 bases and J lost 2 bases. This CDR3 contains 15 residues. Looked up from germline, CDR1 is DFQATT and CDR2 is SNEGSKA (reference sequence). This CDR3 is CSASSGQGITDTQYF. CDR3 nucleotide sequence: TGCAGTGCTAGTTCTGGACAGGGCATCACAGATACGCAGTATTTT.

V and J are TRBV5-1 and TRBJ2-3; weak D call: TRBD1 (6 bases). CDR1 and CDR2 from the germline V gene are SGHRS and YFSETQ. CDR3 size: 15 residues. V gave up 4 bases and J gave up 3 bases, with 15 bases separating them. CDR3 protein: CASSTTQGPTDTQYF. The CDR3 region has the DNA TGCGCCAGCAGCACCACACAGGGCCCGACAGATACGCAGTATTTT.

The chain is built from TRBV12-3 or TRBV12-4 and TRBJ1-6; TRBD1 agrees at 7 bases. V lost 5 bases and J lost 7; bases outside the gene matches: 8. This CDR3 region has 15 residues. The CDR3 nucleotides read TGTGCCAGCAGTCGCGAGGGGGCAGTCAATTCACCCCTCCACTTT. This encodes CASSREGAVNSPLHF.

J is TRBJ2-5 and V is TRBV29-1, with D perhaps TRBD2 (6 bases). The V end was cut by 4 bases, the J end by 4 bases, with 16 bases between. The germline V gene encodes CDR1 SQVTM and CDR2 ANQGSEA. The CDR3 is made up of 14 amino acids. The CDR3 region is CSVAGRLHRETQYF. CDR3 DNA sequence: TGCAGCGTTGCGGGGAGGCTCCATCGAGAGACCCAGTACTTC. The full variable domain, completed using reference TRBV29-1 and TRBJ2-5, is SAVISQKPSRDICQRGTSLTIQCQVDSQVTMMFWYRQQPGQSLTLIATANQGSEATYESGFVIDKFPISRPNLTFSTLTVSNMSPEDSSIYLCSVAGRLHRETQYFGPGTRLLVL.

This clonotype was seen more than once but under ten times. This sequence joins TRBV15 and TRBJ2-1, with no clear D. CDR1 is LNHNV, CDR2 YYDKDF, per germline (reference sequence). Trimming removed 7 bases from V and 5 bases from J, with 9 bases in between. The CDR3 covers 12 residues. CDR3 nucleotides: TGTGCCACCAAAATGCTAGACAATGAGCAGTTCTTC. Translated, it gives CATKMLDNEQFF.

The genes are TRBV3-1 and TRBJ2-2; maybe TRBD1 (5 bases). The V gene's germline CDR1 is LGHDT and CDR2 YNNKEL (reference sequence). Trimming pared 0 bases from V and 4 bases from J, leaving 15 bases between. The CDR3 loop spans 17 amino acids. CDR3 region: CASSQDSRDMGTGELFF. In DNA form, the CDR3 reads TGTGCCAGCAGCCAAGACTCCAGGGATATGGGCACCGGGGAGCTGTTTTTT.

This clonotype was picked up many times. The V call is TRBV12-3 or TRBV12-4, the J call TRBJ2-2, with a weak D call TRBD2 (5 bases). With 2 bases removed from V and 1 base from J, the gap between germline ends came to 8 bases. The CDR3 length is 15 residues. CDR3 nucleotide sequence: TGTGCCAGCAGTTTATCGGGGTTGAACACCGGGGAGCTGTTTTTT. This gives the protein CASSLSGLNTGELFF.